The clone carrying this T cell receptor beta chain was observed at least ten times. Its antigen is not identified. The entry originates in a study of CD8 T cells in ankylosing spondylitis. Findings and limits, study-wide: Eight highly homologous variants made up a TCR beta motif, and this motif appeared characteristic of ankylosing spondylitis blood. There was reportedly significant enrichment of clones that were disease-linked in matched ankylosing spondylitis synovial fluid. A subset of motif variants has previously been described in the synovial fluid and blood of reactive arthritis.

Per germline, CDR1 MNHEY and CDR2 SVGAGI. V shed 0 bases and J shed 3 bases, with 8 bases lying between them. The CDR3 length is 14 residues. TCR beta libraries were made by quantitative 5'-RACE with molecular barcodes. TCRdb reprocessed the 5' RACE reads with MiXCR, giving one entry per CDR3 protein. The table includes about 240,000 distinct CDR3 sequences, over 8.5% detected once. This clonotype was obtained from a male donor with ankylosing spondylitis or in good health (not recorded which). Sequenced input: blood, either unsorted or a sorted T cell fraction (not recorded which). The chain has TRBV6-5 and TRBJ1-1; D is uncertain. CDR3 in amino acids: CASSYSGWDTEAFF. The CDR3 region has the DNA TGTGCCAGCAGTTACTCGGGCTGGGACACTGAAGCTTTCTTT.